Given below is one T cell receptor (beta chain) in context. This record comes from a study of identical twins. One entry per CDR3 protein results from TCRdb running MiXCR on the 5' RACE reads. Of fewer than 900,000 distinct CDR3 sequences listed, 21% were seen once; the top ten hold 4% to 4.5%. Germline CDR1 is MNHEY and CDR2 is SMNVEV (reference sequence). Trimming removed 2 bases from V and 4 bases from J, with 10 bases in between. The CDR3 spans 14 residues. This same sample was also part of a study on T cells expressing NK-cell markers. That paper adds: What restricted sorting to alpha-beta TCR T cells in several experiments was an anti-gamma-delta TCR antibody. In a few donors, dominant clonotypes made up about 28.3-65% of CD3+CD56-NKG2C+ cells.

The sequence was obtained from a woman between 18 and 29 years old in good health. Sequences were obtained from PBMCs. The chain recombines TRBV27 with TRBJ2-3; D possibly corresponds to TRBD2 (5 bases). The DNA of the CDR3 is TGTGCCAGCAGTTTAATGGGCGGGTCAGATACGCAGTATTTT. The encoded protein is CASSLMGGSDTQYF.